This T cell receptor (beta chain) was observed in a study of glioma-infiltrating T cells. Looking at the study overall: WHO grade II oligodendrogliomas or astrocytomas, plus non-recurrent WHO grade IV glioblastomas, were sampled.

Using RNA template, CDR3s of TCR alpha and beta were amplified with iRepertoire arm-PCR. TCRdb passed the multiplex PCR reads through MiXCR, listing each CDR3 protein once. The table has around 390,000 distinct CDR3 sequences, about 40% seen once. Germline V gene data show CDR1 as MDHEN and CDR2 as SYDVKM. This CDR3 comprises 15 residues. The V gene end was trimmed by 6 bases and the J gene end by 4 bases; junction bases not matched to a gene: 9. This clonotype was seen repeatedly, ten times or more. This TCR derives from a human donor with low-grade glioma or glioblastoma, undergoing nonglioma brain surgery, or in good health (not recorded which). Sequences were obtained from glioma tissue, nonneoplastic brain tissue, or PBMCs (not recorded which). The J gene is TRBJ1-5, the V gene TRBV28; 7 nucleotides align to TRBD1. The DNA of the CDR3 is TGTGCCAGCAGCCCGATTGCAGGGGGAAATCAGCCCCAGCATTTT. Amino acids: CASSPIAGGNQPQHF.